Presented here are 28 T cell receptor beta chains from one specimen sequenced in a study of T-cell memory formation after mild COVID-19 (dated by TCRdb to the early 2020s). Libraries were built with 5' RACE. The instrument given in TCRdb is Illumina NovaSeq 6000. TCRdb reprocessing: public reads trimmed at Q25 with fastp, clones called with MiXCR, in-frame beta chains kept. Merged by CDR3 protein, the rows form single entries marked with the most common genes and DNA. This sample has under 110,000 distinct CDR3 sequences in its table, and 9.5% to 15% of those were observed once. The ten top clones hold 27% of the sample. The sequenced sample consisted of PBMCs or a T cell subset sorted from them (not recorded which). The receptors shown here come from an adult woman who had mild COVID-19 (a few samples of this study predate the infection). The sample titles of this study are shuffled in the database, so cell type and time point are left out; the donor was told from shared clones.

The rearrangement links TRBV7-2 to TRBJ1-6; no reliable D call. Looked up from germline, CDR1 is SGHTA and CDR2 is FQGNSA. Trimming took off 1 base at V and 6 bases at J, with 16 bases between the two ends. CDR3 length: 17 amino acids. The chain's CDR3 is CASSLVYPRDGNSPLHF. In nucleotides, the CDR3 is TGTGCCAGCAGCTTAGTGTATCCGCGGGATGGTAATTCACCCCTCCACTTT.

The CDR3 protein is CASSPRYEQYF. The CDR3 nucleotides are TGTGCCAGCAGCCCGCGATACGAGCAGTACTTC. The V call is TRBV7-3, the J call TRBJ2-7; D gene unclear. Germline CDR1 reads SGHTA; CDR2 reads FQGTGA. CDR3 length equals 11 residues. V was pared by 5 bases and J by 4 bases, with 6 bases between.

In its sample, this clonotype was seen a few times. The J gene is TRBJ1-1, the V gene TRBV5-1; D is uncertain. The germline V gene encodes CDR1 SGHRS and CDR2 YFSETQ. This CDR3 is built from 16 residues. V lost 4 bases and J 0 bases, leaving 16 bases between the germline ends. The CDR3 DNA reads as TGCGCCAGCAGCGACCCGGACGGAACTATGAACACTGAAGCTTTCTTT. Protein: CASSDPDGTMNTEAFF.

The chain recombines TRBV30 with TRBJ2-3; D ambiguous. The V and J ends lost 4 bases and 3 bases respectively, with 17 bases between them. Germline CDR1 reads GTSNPN; CDR2 reads SVGIG (reference sequence). The CDR3 runs 15 residues. The CDR3 is CAWTKYRRKTDTQYF. CDR3 in DNA: TGTGCCTGGACGAAGTACAGAAGGAAAACAGATACGCAGTATTTT.

V is TRBV2 and J is TRBJ2-5; 10 bases match TRBD1. After removal of 9 bases from V and 5 bases from J, the junction contained 6 bases not matched to a gene. The germline gives CDR1 SNHLY, CDR2 FYNNEI. This CDR3 comprises 13 residues. The DNA of the CDR3 is TGTGCCAGAGGGACAGGGGTTGGGGAGACCCAGTACTTC. Translation gives CARGTGVGETQYF. Together with reference TRBV2 and TRBJ2-5, the CDR3 gives the full variable domain: EPEVTQTPSHQVTQMGQEVILRCVPISNHLYFYWYRQILGQKVEFLVSFYNNEISEKSEIFDDQFSVERPDGSNFTLKIRSTKLEDSAMYFCARGTGVGETQYFGPGTRLLVL.

This clonotype has more than one count but fewer than ten. V usage is TRBV29-1 and J usage is TRBJ2-5, with D perhaps matching TRBD1 (8 bases). There are 14 residues in the CDR3. The germline V gene encodes CDR1 SQVTM and CDR2 ANQGSEA. The ends were cut back, 7 bases at V and 5 bases at J, with 20 bases in the middle. The DNA for the CDR3 is TGCAGCGCCCCGGCACAGGGGGGGTCGGAGACCCAGTACTTC. Its protein product is CSAPAQGGSETQYF.

This clonotype was detected only a few times. The rearrangement links TRBV12-3 or TRBV12-4 to TRBJ2-2, with D possibly TRBD2 on 6 matching bases. This CDR3 has 15 amino acids. V dropped 6 bases and J dropped 4 bases, with 15 bases sitting between them. As DNA, the CDR3 is TGTGCCAGCAGCGGGGAGACAGCGGGCACCGGGGAGCTGTTTTTT. It translates to CASSGETAGTGELFF.

This clonotype was observed a handful of times. V gene TRBV7-8 combines with J gene TRBJ1-5; D is uncertain. V was pared by 1 base and J by 0 bases, with 10 bases between. The CDR3 totals 16 residues. Germline CDR1 SGHVS, CDR2 FQNEAQ. CDR3 sequence reads: CASSLGVGYSNQPQHF. CDR3 nucleotides: TGTGCCAGCAGCTTAGGCGTAGGGTATAGCAATCAGCCCCAGCATTTT.

CDR3: CSAVTGWDYTEAFF. The CDR3 DNA is TGCAGCGCTGTGACAGGGTGGGATTACACTGAAGCTTTCTTT. J is TRBJ1-1 and V is TRBV29-1; 7 positions agree with TRBD1. Germline trimming cut 7 bases from V and 3 bases from J; bases unmatched to any gene: 11. The length of the CDR3 is 14 residues. Germline-derived CDR1 and CDR2 are SQVTM and ANQGSEA.

The chain is built from TRBV6-5 and TRBJ1-6; TRBD1 aligns across 7 bases. Germline V CDR1 and CDR2: MNHEY, SVGAGI. The CDR3 has 15 amino acids. V lost 6 bases to trimming and J lost 5 bases; unmatched junction nucleotides: 7. CDR3 nucleotides: TGTGCCAGCAGCTCCCCGGGACAGAATAATTCACCCCTCCACTTT. Protein sequence: CASSSPGQNNSPLHF.

The chain carries TRBV4-1 and TRBJ1-2; tentatively, D is TRBD1 (5 bases). The length of the CDR3 is 14 residues. Germline CDR1 and CDR2: MGHRA and YSYEKL. V shed 4 bases and J shed 5 bases, with 14 bases lying between them. The DNA for the CDR3 is TGCGCCAGCAGCCCATCCCGGGGGGGGTATGGCTACACCTTC. This translates into CASSPSRGGYGYTF.

The chain is built from TRBV6-2 or TRBV6-3 and TRBJ2-1; 12 bases line up with TRBD1. Germline CDR1 reads MNHEY; CDR2 reads SVGEGT. CDR3 length: 18 residues. Germline trimming cut 0 bases from V and 8 bases from J; bases unmatched to any gene: 11. CDR3 sequence reads: CASSYSTGTGGEIDEQFF. The CDR3 nucleotides read TGTGCCAGCAGTTACTCGACCGGGACAGGGGGCGAAATCGATGAGCAGTTCTTC.

J is TRBJ1-1 and V is TRBV7-9, with 12 bases aligning to TRBD1. The germline CDR1 and CDR2 sequences are SEHNR and FQNEAQ (reference sequence). The length of the CDR3 is 16 residues. Unmatched junction bases numbered 8, after V lost 5 bases and J lost 4 bases. In DNA form, the CDR3 reads TGTGCCAGCAGCCGGGACAGGGGGCTTGAGGTCACTGAAGCTTTCTTT. Translation: CASSRDRGLEVTEAFF. Variable domain in full (rest from reference TRBV7-9 and TRBJ1-1): DTGVSQNPRHKITKRGQNVTFRCDPISEHNRLYWYRQTLGQGPEFLTYFQNEAQLEKSRLLSDRFSAERPKGSFSTLEIQRTEQGDSAMYLCASSRDRGLEVTEAFFGQGTRLTVV.

The V and J genes are TRBV4-1 and TRBJ1-2; 8 bases line up with TRBD1. J gave up 2 bases and V 4 bases, and 6 bases lay outside the gene matches. Germline loops: CDR1 MGHRA, CDR2 YSYEKL. The CDR3 covers 15 residues. The CDR3 sequence: CASSPVGQGNYGYTF. The CDR3 DNA follows: TGCGCCAGCAGCCCCGTCGGACAGGGAAACTATGGCTACACCTTC.

This clonotype was recorded many times. The V gene is TRBV7-9, the J gene TRBJ2-3; a possible D gene is TRBD1 (5 bases). The CDR3 runs to 12 residues. Deletions cut 5 bases from V and 6 bases from J, with 9 bases between. CDR1 is SEHNR, CDR2 FQNEAQ, per germline (reference sequence). This CDR3 is CASSQDTDTQYF. The CDR3 bases are TGTGCCAGCAGCCAGGACACGGATACGCAGTATTTT.

The chain combines TRBV12-3 or TRBV12-4 with TRBJ2-3; tentative D call: TRBD1 (5 bases). CDR3 length: 16 residues. Trimming took 1 base from V and 6 from J, leaving 17 bases between them. The CDR3 protein is CASSLGGSGGLDTQYF. CDR3 bases: TGTGCCAGCAGTTTAGGGGGCAGTGGTGGGCTGGATACGCAGTATTTT.

This clonotype was counted only a few times. This rearrangement joins TRBV25-1 to TRBJ2-7; a weak D match, TRBD1 (6 bases). From germline, CDR1 is MGHDK and CDR2 SYGVNS. The ends were cut back, 4 bases at V and 3 bases at J, with 19 bases in the middle. This CDR3 has 16 residues. The DNA for the CDR3 is TGTGCCAGCAGTGTGGCAGGGGAAGCCGTATGCTACGAGCAGTACTTC. Its protein product is CASSVAGEAVCYEQYF.

Only a few counts were recorded for this clonotype. The chain is built from TRBV9 and TRBJ1-5, with D tentatively TRBD1 (5 bases). Trimming shortened V by 0 bases and J by 5 bases, and 12 bases separated the two germline ends. Germline V gene sequence: CDR1 SGDLS, CDR2 YYNGEE. The CDR3 loop spans 15 amino acids. CDR3 bases: TGTGCCAGCAGCGTAGGCGGTCAGGGCCATCAGCCCCAGCATTTT. Encoded protein: CASSVGGQGHQPQHF.

This clonotype came up a few times. The chain carries TRBV12-3 or TRBV12-4 and TRBJ1-3; no definite D call. Trimming pared 10 bases from V and 1 base from J, leaving 5 bases between. The CDR3 sequence is 11 residues long. This CDR3 reads CATLSGNTIYF. As DNA, the CDR3 is TGTGCCACCTTGTCTGGAAACACCATATATTTT.

V usage is TRBV7-9 and J usage is TRBJ2-1; 10 nucleotides align to TRBD2. Germline V CDR1 and CDR2: SEHNR, FQNEAQ (reference sequence). Trimming cost V 2 bases and J 2 bases; bases outside gene matches: 9. This CDR3 contains 18 residues. CDR3 nucleotides: TGTGCCAGCAGCTTACTGGCTAGCGGGGGAGCTACCTACAATGAGCAGTTCTTC. Translation gives CASSLLASGGATYNEQFF.

This rearrangement joins TRBV29-1 to TRBJ1-2; 12 nucleotides agree with TRBD1. CDR1 is SQVTM, CDR2 ANQGSEA, per germline. J gave up 6 bases and V 8 bases, and 7 bases lay outside the gene matches. The CDR3 length is 13 residues. The CDR3 DNA follows: TGCAGCACCGGGACAGGGGGCGTTAATGGCTACACCTTC. Translated: CSTGTGGVNGYTF. Full variable domain (remainder filled in from reference TRBV29-1 and TRBJ1-2): SAVISQKPSRDICQRGTSLTIQCQVDSQVTMMFWYRQQPGQSLTLIATANQGSEATYESGFVIDKFPISRPNLTFSTLTVSNMSPEDSSIYLCSTGTGGVNGYTFGSGTRLTVV.

The gene calls are TRBV2 and TRBJ2-5; D is ambiguous. The V and J ends lost 4 bases and 4 bases respectively, with 7 bases between them. The germline gives CDR1 SNHLY, CDR2 FYNNEI. The CDR3 length is 12 residues. The chain's CDR3 is CASSGERETQYF. CDR3 DNA: TGTGCCAGCAGTGGGGAACGAGAGACCCAGTACTTC.

This clonotype was observed many times. V gene TRBV7-9 combines with J gene TRBJ2-1; a weak D match, TRBD2 (5 bases). Trimming stripped 1 base from V and 10 bases from J, with 8 bases between. The CDR3 sequence is 12 residues long. Germline values: CDR1 SEHNR, CDR2 FQNEAQ (reference sequence). CDR3 residues: CASSLVRGEQFF. For the CDR3, the DNA is TGTGCCAGCAGCTTAGTACGCGGGGAGCAGTTCTTC.

The chain combines TRBV7-9 with TRBJ1-1, with D possibly matching TRBD1 (6 bases). Germline CDR1 and CDR2: SEHNR and FQNEAQ (reference sequence). The CDR3 is 13 amino acids. V was cut by 5 bases and J by 7 bases, with 14 bases left in between. This CDR3 is CASSTTGSGEAFF. CDR3 DNA sequence: TGTGCCAGCAGCACCACAGGGTCTGGTGAAGCTTTCTTT.

The gene calls are TRBV19 and TRBJ1-1; 7 positions match TRBD1. V trimming: 10 bases; J trimming: 0 bases; junction bases outside the gene matches: 5. The CDR3 consists of 13 residues. CDR1 is LNHDA and CDR2 is SQIVND in the germline V gene (reference sequence). This CDR3 is CATSGTVNTEAFF. As DNA, the CDR3 is TGTGCCACCTCCGGGACAGTGAACACTGAAGCTTTCTTT.

This clonotype was seen only a few times. The genes are TRBV29-1 and TRBJ2-7; D call uncertain. The CDR3 has 10 amino acids. Trimming cost V 1 base and J 7 bases, with 5 bases left between them. Germline V lookup: CDR1 SQVTM, CDR2 ANQGSEA. CDR3 protein: CSVEVGEQYF. The CDR3 bases are TGCAGCGTTGAAGTTGGGGAGCAGTACTTC.

About this clonotype itself: A much larger clone lies one base from this, so it may be a read error. This chain connects TRBV12-3 or TRBV12-4 to TRBJ1-2; no reliable D call. The CDR3 contains 13 residues. V lost 1 base and J 4 bases, leaving 7 bases between the germline ends. The CDR3 sequence is CASSLVSSYGYTF. The CDR3 coding sequence is TGTGCCAGCAGTTTAGTCAGTTCCTATGGCTACACCTTC.

Comment on this clonotype: A much larger clone sits a single nucleotide away, making a read error possible. Since the CDR3 does not end with the conserved phenylalanine or tryptophan, this likely comes from a read error. The rearrangement joins TRBV30 to TRBJ2-5; weak D call: TRBD2 (6 bases). Germline V CDR1 and CDR2: GTSNPN, SVGIG (reference sequence). The CDR3 length is 15 residues. Trimming took 0 bases from V and 2 from J, leaving 13 bases between them. The CDR3 DNA is TGTGCCTGGAGTGTAGGGTTGGGGGGACAAGAGACCCAGTACTTA. Translating gives CAWSVGLGGQETQYL.